These 4 T cell receptor beta chains came from one sample sequenced in a study of blood T cell repertoires in COVID-19 (dated by TCRdb to about 2020). Libraries were made using the immunoSEQ multiplex PCR assay. Not all clones reach the TCRdb copy of this immuneACCESS table, which keeps in-frame sequences only. Checked studies attribute under half of the gap to unresolved V genes and leave the rest unexplained. For this sample the table gives about 99,000 clones, of which over 80% were detected only once. The ten largest clones capture roughly 14% of the sample. The sequenced material came from peripheral blood. The receptors come from a man aged 50 to 60 with acute or convalescent COVID-19.

This clone was seen only a few times. The chain has TRBV2 and TRBJ1-4; D gene unclear. Germline V gives CDR1 SNHLY, CDR2 FYNNEI. Trimming took 2 bases from V and 8 from J, leaving 6 bases between them. CDR3 size: 12 residues. CDR3 sequence reads: CASSETREKLFF. The CDR3 DNA sequence: TGTGCCAGCAGTGAAACTAGGGAAAAACTGTTTTTT.

This rearrangement joins TRBV9 to TRBJ2-1; 12 nucleotides line up with TRBD2. The length of the CDR3 is 15 residues. Losses at the gene ends were 3 bases for V and 16 bases for J; bases not matched to a gene: 14. Per germline, CDR1 SGDLS and CDR2 YYNGEE. CDR3 loop: CASSAAGLAGGQVFF. The CDR3 coding sequence is TGTGCCAGCAGCGCCGCGGGACTAGCGGGCGGTCAAGTATTCTTC.

The chain couples TRBV6-5 to TRBJ2-2; perhaps TRBD2 as D (6 bases). The CDR3 has 13 residues. The germline gives CDR1 MNHEY, CDR2 SVGAGI. The ends were cut back, 6 bases at V and 7 bases at J, with 12 bases in the middle. In nucleotides, the CDR3 is TGTGCCAGCAGCTTGGAGGGCATCGGGGAGCTGTTTTTT. It encodes CASSLEGIGELFF.

The rearrangement joins TRBV11-2 to TRBJ2-7, with D possibly matching TRBD1 (6 bases). Germline V CDR1 and CDR2: SGHAT, FQNNGV. The CDR3 is 14 residues long. The V and J ends lost 2 bases and 4 bases respectively, with 12 bases between them. The CDR3 DNA sequence: TGTGCCAGCAGCTTAAACAGGGCCTCGTACGAGCAGTACTTC. This translates into CASSLNRASYEQYF.